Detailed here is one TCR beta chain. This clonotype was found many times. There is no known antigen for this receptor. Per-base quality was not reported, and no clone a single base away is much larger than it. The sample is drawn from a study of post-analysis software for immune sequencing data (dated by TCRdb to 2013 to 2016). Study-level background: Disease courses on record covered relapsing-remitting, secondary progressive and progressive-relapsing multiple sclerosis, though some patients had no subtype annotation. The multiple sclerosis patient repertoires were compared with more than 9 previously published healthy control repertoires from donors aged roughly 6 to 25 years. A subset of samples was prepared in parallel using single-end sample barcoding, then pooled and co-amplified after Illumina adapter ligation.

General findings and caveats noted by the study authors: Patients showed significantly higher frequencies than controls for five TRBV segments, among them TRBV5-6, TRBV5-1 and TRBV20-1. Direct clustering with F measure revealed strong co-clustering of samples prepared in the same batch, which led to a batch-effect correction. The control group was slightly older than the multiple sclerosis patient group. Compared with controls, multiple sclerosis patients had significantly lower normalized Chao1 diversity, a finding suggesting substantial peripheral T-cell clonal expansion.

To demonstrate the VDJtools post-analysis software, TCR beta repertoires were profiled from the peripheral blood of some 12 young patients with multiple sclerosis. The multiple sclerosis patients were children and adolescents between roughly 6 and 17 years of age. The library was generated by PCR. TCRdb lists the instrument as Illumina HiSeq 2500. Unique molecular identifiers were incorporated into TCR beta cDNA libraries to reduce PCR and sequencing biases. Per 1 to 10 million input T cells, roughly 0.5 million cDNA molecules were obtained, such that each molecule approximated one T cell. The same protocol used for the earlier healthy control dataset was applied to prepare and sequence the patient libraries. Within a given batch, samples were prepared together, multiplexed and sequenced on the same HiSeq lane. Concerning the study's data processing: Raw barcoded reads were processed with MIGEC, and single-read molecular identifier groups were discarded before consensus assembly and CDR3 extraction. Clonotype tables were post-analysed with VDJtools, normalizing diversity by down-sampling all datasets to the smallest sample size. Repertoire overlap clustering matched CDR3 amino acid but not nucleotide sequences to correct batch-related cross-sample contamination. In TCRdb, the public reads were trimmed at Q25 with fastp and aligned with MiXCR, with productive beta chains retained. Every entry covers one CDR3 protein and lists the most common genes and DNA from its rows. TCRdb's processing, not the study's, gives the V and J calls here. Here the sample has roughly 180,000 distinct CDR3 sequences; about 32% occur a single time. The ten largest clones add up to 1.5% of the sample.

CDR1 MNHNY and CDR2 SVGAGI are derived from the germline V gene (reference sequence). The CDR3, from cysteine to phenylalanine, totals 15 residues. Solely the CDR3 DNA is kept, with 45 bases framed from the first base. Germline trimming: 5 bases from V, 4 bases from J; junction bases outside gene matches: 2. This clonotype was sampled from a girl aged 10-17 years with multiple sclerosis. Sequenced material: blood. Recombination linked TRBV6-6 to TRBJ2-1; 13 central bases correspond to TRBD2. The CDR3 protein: CASSTGLAGYNEQFF. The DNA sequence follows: TGTGCCAGCAGTACGGGACTAGCGGGATACAATGAGCAGTTCTTC.